The T cell receptor (beta chain) described here comes from a study of Ad26.COV2.S vaccination and SARS-CoV-2 variants. The length of the CDR3 is 13 residues. The germline V gene encodes CDR1 LNHDA and CDR2 SQIVND (reference sequence). The germline V and J ends were trimmed by 5 bases and 9 bases, with 14 bases remaining between them. Treatment meaning: some 20 received Ad26.COV2.S at low or high dose, single or two shots; 5 received placebo; per-sample allocation not given. Collection of the samples took place on day 63 after the first injection of vaccine or placebo. This clone is a singleton in its sample. The assay was immunoSEQ multiplex PCR, and TCRdb's table has in-frame clones only and misses some. The repertoire holds more than 400,000 clones, with less than 95% as singletons.

The V call is TRBV19, the J call TRBJ1-5; D unclear. The receptor was isolated from a person between 18 and 60 years old who received the Ad26.COV2.S COVID-19 vaccine or a placebo. Source: peripheral blood, taken in a trial of Ad26.COV2.S vaccine versus placebo. The CDR3 nucleotides are TGTGCCAGTAGTCCCCCTGTTGGGCGGCCCCAGCATTTT. Translation: CASSPPVGRPQHF.